A selection of T cell receptor beta chains follows, all from one sample in a study of CD4+ T cells in melanoma. The protocol was immunoSEQ multiplex PCR, while the TCRdb copy is restricted to in-frame clones and leaves out a portion. The sample records about 21,000 clones, 82% being singletons. Sequencing was done on a sample of cells from a culture (not recorded whether cultured in vitro). The receptors shown here come from a human donor with melanoma. Both conserved end residues are part of each CDR3. D genes are given only for firm matches. Only some rows state a clone size, as once, few, many or a class for expanded clones.

j_gene	v_gene	d_gene	abundance	CDR3aa	CDR3nt
TRBJ2-7	TRBV27	.	.	CASSLRERGYEQYF	TGTGCCAGCAGTTTACGGGAACGGGGCTACGAGCAGTACTTC
TRBJ1-2	TRBV5-6	.	.	CASSLRGGFGYGYTF	TGTGCCAGCAGCCTTCGGGGGGGGTTTGGCTATGGCTACACCTTC
TRBJ1-5	TRBV10-3	.	once	CAISQGRSNQPQHF	TGTGCCATCAGCCAGGGCCGGAGCAATCAGCCCCAGCATTTT
TRBJ2-1	TRBV5-1	.	.	CASSPRAGSSYNEQFF	TGCGCCAGCAGCCCCCGGGCTGGGAGCTCCTACAATGAGCAGTTCTTC
TRBJ2-7	TRBV19	TRBD2	.	CASSTIAGSYEQYF	TGTGCCAGTAGTACCATAGCGGGCTCCTACGAGCAGTACTTC
TRBJ2-7	TRBV30	.	.	CAWSERQAFYEQYF	TGTGCCTGGAGTGAGAGGCAGGCCTTTTACGAGCAGTACTTC
TRBJ2-2	TRBV9	TRBD2	.	CASSVTSGGAGELFF	TGTGCCAGCAGCGTGACTAGCGGGGGGGCCGGCGAGCTGTTTTTT
TRBJ2-3	TRBV7-8	.	.	CASSLSRRGPTDTQYF	TGTGCCAGCAGCTTATCCCGCCGGGGGCCCACAGATACGCAGTATTTT
TRBJ2-5	TRBV19	TRBD1	.	CASSIHRGETQYF	TGTGCCAGTAGTATTCACAGGGGGGAGACCCAGTACTTC
TRBJ2-3	TRBV7-3	.	few	CASSPSAGADTQYF	TGTGCCAGCAGCCCCTCGGCTGGGGCGGATACGCAGTATTTT
TRBJ1-4	TRBV7-9	TRBD1	.	CASSFGDREGEKLFF	TGTGCCAGCAGCTTTGGCGACAGGGAGGGGGAAAAACTGTTTTTT
TRBJ2-5	TRBV6-5	.	medium-sized	CASSPGVGGRETQYF	TGTGCCAGCAGTCCTGGTGTTGGGGGGCGGGAGACCCAGTACTTC
TRBJ2-7	TRBV2	.	.	CASTYGASTYEQYF	TGTGCCAGCACCTACGGGGCCAGCACCTACGAGCAGTACTTC
TRBJ2-1	TRBV7-6	.	.	CASTLRRGQNEQFF	TGTGCCAGCACCCTTAGGCGGGGCCAAAATGAGCAGTTCTTC
TRBJ1-5	TRBV27	TRBD1	.	CARVRRVQGANHF	TGTGCCAGAGTAAGAAGAGTACAGGGGGCGAACCATTTT
TRBJ2-1	TRBV9	.	.	CASSPGLDYPFNEQFF	TGTGCCAGCAGTCCGGGACTCGATTATCCCTTCAATGAGCAGTTCTTC
TRBJ1-1	TRBV29-1	TRBD1	.	CSVAGRTGNTEAFF	TGCAGCGTCGCCGGGAGGACAGGAAACACTGAAGCTTTCTTT
TRBJ2-7	TRBV21-1	.	few	CASSKGAGYGEQYF	TGTGCCAGCAGCAAAGGGGCAGGGTACGGCGAGCAGTACTTC
TRBJ2-3	TRBV30	TRBD2	.	CAWSVPSPGLVGNTQYF	TGTGCCTGGAGTGTACCCTCGCCGGGACTAGTCGGGAATACGCAGTATTTT
TRBJ2-1	TRBV10-2	TRBD1	.	CASRGDRNAYNEQFF	TGCGCCAGCAGGGGGGACAGGAATGCCTACAATGAGCAGTTCTTC
TRBJ2-1	TRBV2	.	.	CASRYNEQFF	TGTGCCAGCAGATACAATGAGCAGTTCTTC